Each of the 28 T cell receptor beta chains below was sequenced from the same sample in a study of control samples from healthy donors and cancer patients (dated by TCRdb to 2020 to 2021). The method behind the library was the immunoSEQ multiplex PCR assay. In its TCRdb copy, this immuneACCESS table keeps in-frame sequences only and misses some clones. Where compared with another copy, unresolved V genes explain less than half of these, and the others have no known cause. The sample table records approximately 150,000 clones; 96% of these occur just once. 1% of the sample rests with the top ten. The sequenced material came from blood. The source of these receptors is a woman under 40 in good health.

The gene calls are TRBV11-3 and TRBJ1-1; weak D call: TRBD1 (6 bases). This CDR3 spans 13 amino acids. Germline loops: CDR1 SGHNT, CDR2 YENEEA. V was shortened by 5 bases and J by 6 bases, with 13 bases between the two germline ends. In DNA, the CDR3 is TGTGCCAGCAGCCGTCAACAGGGATCTGAAGCTTTCTTT. Residues: CASSRQQGSEAFF.

The table lists this clone with a count of one. J is TRBJ2-1 and V is TRBV5-1; 12 bases map to TRBD2. Germline-derived CDR1 and CDR2 are SGHRS and YFSETQ. This CDR3 is 16 amino acids long. V shed 3 bases, J shed 8 bases, and the junction held 9 bases outside the gene matches. This CDR3 reads CASSSGASGRGDEQFF. As DNA, the CDR3 is TGCGCCAGCAGCTCAGGGGCTAGCGGGAGGGGGGATGAGCAGTTCTTC.

The V and J genes are TRBV5-4 and TRBJ2-3; 8 bases line up with TRBD2. V gave up 4 bases and J gave up 6 bases; unmatched junction bases: 13. The CDR3 consists of 16 residues. Germline assignment: CDR1 SGHNT and CDR2 YYREEE (reference sequence). The CDR3 spells CASSPILSGGGDTQYF. The CDR3, as DNA: TGTGCCAGCAGCCCGATCCTCAGCGGGGGTGGGGATACGCAGTATTTT.

With regard to this clone: Other DNA sequences from this sample encode an identical CDR3 as well. The V call is TRBV5-6, the J call TRBJ2-3; no definite D call. CDR1 SGHDT and CDR2 YYEEEE come from the germline V gene. Trimming stripped 1 base from V and 1 base from J, with 4 bases between. The CDR3 has 13 residues. The CDR3 loop reads CASSLLGTDTQYF. The DNA for the CDR3 is TGTGCCAGCAGCTTGCTGGGCACAGATACGCAGTATTTT.

The CDR3 sequence is CASSYRDRGRNSPLHF. The CDR3 DNA reads TGTGCCAGCAGCTACCGGGACAGGGGGCGGAATTCACCCCTCCACTTT. The V call is TRBV3-1 (or the pseudogene TRBV3-2), the J call TRBJ1-6, with 12 bases identical to TRBD1. The CDR3 has 16 residues. Germline-derived CDR1 and CDR2 are LGHDT and YNNKEL (reference sequence). V shed 5 bases, J shed 7 bases, and the junction held 6 bases outside the gene matches.

The chain carries TRBV4-1 and TRBJ2-1; 8 positions agree with TRBD2. J gave up 4 bases and V 4 bases, and 6 bases lay outside the gene matches. The germline V gene has CDR1 MGHRA and CDR2 YSYEKL. The CDR3 covers 15 residues. DNA for the CDR3: TGCGCCAGCAGCCGGCTAGCGGGCCCATACAATGAGCAGTTCTTC. It codes for CASSRLAGPYNEQFF.

V gene TRBV3-1 (or the pseudogene TRBV3-2) combines with J gene TRBJ1-1; 7 nucleotides line up with TRBD1. CDR3 size: 13 residues. CDR1 and CDR2 from the germline V gene are LGHDT and YNNKEL (reference sequence). V lost 7 bases and J lost 1; bases outside the gene matches: 3. CDR3 in amino acids: CASKDRTNTEAFF. The CDR3 coding sequence is TGTGCCAGCAAGGACAGGACGAACACTGAAGCTTTCTTT.

The rearrangement links TRBV5-4 to TRBJ2-2, with D possibly TRBD2 on 6 matching bases. The length of the CDR3 is 15 residues. CDR1 is SGHNT and CDR2 is YYREEE in the germline V gene (reference sequence). Trimming stripped 4 bases from V and 5 bases from J, with 15 bases between. This chain's CDR3 is CASSIGAGTTGELFF. Written as DNA, the CDR3 is TGTGCCAGCAGCATTGGGGCGGGGACGACCGGGGAGCTGTTTTTT. Full variable domain (remainder filled in from reference TRBV5-4 and TRBJ2-2): ETGVTQSPTHLIKTRGQQVTLRCSSQSGHNTVSWYQQALGQGPQFIFQYYREEENGRGNFPPRFSGLQFPNYSSELNVNALELDDSALYLCASSIGAGTTGELFFGEGSRLTVL.

The genes are TRBV7-3 and TRBJ2-1; D is possibly TRBD2 (6 bases). The CDR3 totals 15 residues. The germline CDR1 and CDR2 sequences are SGHTA and FQGTGA. The V gene lost 4 bases and the J gene lost 4 bases, with 14 bases spanning the gap. The CDR3 here is CASSSRDSSYNEQFF. The CDR3 region has the DNA TGTGCCAGCAGCTCCCGGGACTCTTCATACAATGAGCAGTTCTTC. The whole variable domain, remainder taken from reference TRBV7-3 and TRBJ2-1, is GAGVSQTPSNKVTEKGKYVELRCDPISGHTALYWYRQSLGQGPEFLIYFQGTGAADDSGLPNDRFFAVRPEGSVSTLKIQRTERGDSAVYLCASSSRDSSYNEQFFGPGTRLTVL.

The V call is TRBV5-6, the J call TRBJ1-2; D is ambiguous. Trimming cost V 2 bases and J 4 bases, with 12 bases left between them. Germline V gives CDR1 SGHDT, CDR2 YYEEEE. CDR3 length: 14 residues. The DNA for the CDR3 is TGTGCCAGCAGCTTACCGGATCCCAGCTATGGCTACACCTTC. As protein: CASSLPDPSYGYTF.

The chain is built from TRBV11-2 and TRBJ2-7; possibly TRBD2 for D (6 bases). CDR3 length: 13 residues. V was pared by 5 bases and J by 3 bases, with 11 bases between. Germline V gives CDR1 SGHAT, CDR2 FQNNGV. The CDR3 bases are TGTGCCAGCAGCGAGGGACTTCTCTACGAGCAGTACTTC. Residues: CASSEGLLYEQYF.

The rearrangement joins TRBV18 to TRBJ1-2; 10 bases agree with TRBD1. CDR1 is KGHSH, CDR2 LQKENI, per germline. V dropped 3 bases and J dropped 8; count of bases not matched to a gene: 15. The CDR3 runs 17 residues. CDR3: CASSPGGTGVSGGGYTF. CDR3 coding DNA: TGTGCCAGCTCACCCGGTGGGACAGGGGTCTCCGGCGGGGGCTACACCTTC.

The CDR3, as DNA: TGTGCCAGCAGCCTTTCGGGACAGCCGTCCTACGAGCAGTACTTC. Translating it yields CASSLSGQPSYEQYF. This chain joins TRBV13 and TRBJ2-7, with 7 bases identical to TRBD1. Trimming removed 5 bases from V and 1 base from J; junction bases left unmatched: 8. The CDR3 is 15 amino acids. Germline values: CDR1 PRHDT, CDR2 FYEKMQ (reference sequence).

The CDR3 reads CASGTPQHF. CDR3 DNA: TGTGCCAGTGGGACGCCCCAGCATTTT. The chain joins TRBV19 to TRBJ1-5; TRBD1 is a possible D gene (5 bases). CDR3 size: 9 residues. Germline CDR1 LNHDA, CDR2 SQIVND (reference sequence). The V end was cut by 8 bases, the J end by 9 bases, with 5 bases between.

This chain connects TRBV5-6 to TRBJ2-5; no clear D gene. Trimming shortened V by 2 bases and J by 2 bases, and 7 bases separated the two germline ends. From germline, CDR1 is SGHDT and CDR2 YYEEEE. CDR3 length: 13 amino acids. CDR3 coding DNA: TGTGCCAGCAGCTTAGCCAGTCAAGAGACCCAGTACTTC. Its translation is CASSLASQETQYF.

The chain links TRBV9 to TRBJ1-2; a weak D match, TRBD1 (6 bases). Germline CDR1 reads SGDLS; CDR2 reads YYNGEE. The CDR3 has 16 residues. The V gene lost 4 bases and the J gene lost 6 bases, with 22 bases spanning the gap. Written as DNA, the CDR3 is TGTGCCAGCAGCCCCAGGGACATCGTCCCTGGAAATGGCTACACCTTC. Amino acids: CASSPRDIVPGNGYTF.

The chain has TRBV15 and TRBJ1-4; D is possibly TRBD1 (5 bases). The V and J ends lost 0 bases and 8 bases respectively, with 13 bases between them. CDR3 length equals 15 residues. The germline V gene has CDR1 LNHNV and CDR2 YYDKDF (reference sequence). The chain's CDR3 is CATSRDKWGREKLFF. The CDR3 coding sequence is TGTGCCACCAGCAGAGATAAATGGGGCCGAGAAAAACTGTTTTTT.

In this sample, this clone turned up once. The chain uses TRBV10-3 and TRBJ2-1, with TRBD2 matching 7 bases. Germline trimming cut 0 bases from V and 5 bases from J; bases unmatched to any gene: 13. Per germline, CDR1 ENHRY and CDR2 SYGVKD. The CDR3 extends over 18 amino acids. CDR3 sequence: CAISESPPLEAGHNEQFF. The CDR3 region has the DNA TGTGCCATCAGTGAGTCACCCCCTTTGGAAGCGGGACACAATGAGCAGTTCTTC.

This clone was seen only once. CDR3 bases: TGTGCCTCAGGGGGCCCTATGAACACTGAAGCTTTCTTT. The encoded protein is CASGGPMNTEAFF. This chain connects TRBV28 to TRBJ1-1; 8 bases match TRBD1. Per germline, CDR1 MDHEN and CDR2 SYDVKM. V shed 11 bases and J 0 bases; nucleotides not matched to a gene: 5. The CDR3 is 13 residues long.

The chain is built from TRBV7-8 and TRBJ1-1; possibly TRBD1 for D (5 bases). The germline CDR1 and CDR2 sequences are SGHVS and FQNEAQ. The V end lost 4 bases, the J end lost 1 base, and 13 bases lay between the germline ends. There are 15 residues in the CDR3. DNA for the CDR3: TGTGCCAGCAGCTCCAATGTGGGGGGGAACACTGAAGCTTTCTTT. Amino acid sequence: CASSSNVGGNTEAFF.

This clone showed up just once. This rearrangement joins TRBV5-1 to TRBJ2-7, with D maybe TRBD2 (5 bases). CDR1 and CDR2 from the germline V gene are SGHRS and YFSETQ. This CDR3 has 15 amino acids. V lost 0 bases and J lost 3, with 13 bases in between. CDR3 bases: TGCGCCAGCAGCTTGGATGTGGGAGAGGGCTACGAGCAGTACTTC. This encodes CASSLDVGEGYEQYF.

V usage is TRBV27 and J usage is TRBJ1-1, with 8 bases aligning to TRBD1. The CDR3 covers 16 residues. Germline lookup yields CDR1 MNHEY and CDR2 SMNVEV (reference sequence). V lost 1 base and J lost 4; bases outside the gene matches: 8. As DNA, the CDR3 is TGTGCCAGCAGTTTATTTTCCCCGGACAGGGTCACTGAAGCTTTCTTT. Translated: CASSLFSPDRVTEAFF.

The V and J genes are TRBV6-1 and TRBJ1-2, with 8 nucleotides matching TRBD1. The germline CDR1 and CDR2 sequences are MNHNS and SASEGT. This CDR3 spans 15 amino acids. V trimming: 1 base; J trimming: 4 bases; junction bases outside the gene matches: 5. CDR3 loop: CASSEEDRGGYGYTF. The CDR3 DNA is TGTGCCAGCAGTGAAGAAGACAGGGGAGGCTATGGCTACACCTTC.

This sequence joins TRBV7-2 and TRBJ2-1, with TRBD1 matching 11 bases. In germline, CDR1 is SGHTA, CDR2 FQGNSA. The trim removed 3 bases at V and 6 bases at J, leaving 4 bases unmatched. The CDR3 length is 15 residues. This CDR3 reads CASSFGTGGFNEQFF. CDR3 DNA sequence: TGTGCCAGCAGCTTCGGGACAGGGGGTTTCAATGAGCAGTTCTTC.

The rearrangement joins TRBV27 to TRBJ2-7; D is uncertain. Trimming left V 6 bases short and J 0 bases short, with 3 bases between. Germline lookup yields CDR1 MNHEY and CDR2 SMNVEV (reference sequence). The CDR3 sequence is 11 residues long. CDR3 nucleotides: TGTGCCAGCAGGAGCTCCTACGAGCAGTACTTC. It translates to CASRSSYEQYF.

The rearrangement joins TRBV20-1 to TRBJ2-7; TRBD2 matches at 12 bases. The length of the CDR3 is 13 residues. Germline V gene sequence: CDR1 DFQATT, CDR2 SNEGSKA (reference sequence). The V and J ends lost 5 bases and 6 bases, in that order; junction bases with no gene match: 5. CDR3: CSARGLAGIEQYF. In DNA, the CDR3 is TGCAGTGCTCGTGGACTAGCGGGAATCGAGCAGTACTTC.

The J gene is TRBJ2-1, the V gene TRBV19, with TRBD1 matching over 8 bases. Losses at the gene ends were 2 bases for V and 4 bases for J; bases not matched to a gene: 7. The CDR3 contains 16 residues. Germline loops: CDR1 LNHDA, CDR2 SQIVND (reference sequence). This CDR3 reads CASSIQGAGSYNEQFF. CDR3 nucleotides: TGTGCCAGTAGTATACAGGGGGCAGGTTCGTACAATGAGCAGTTCTTC.

The CDR3 spells CASSNQVYEQYF. CDR3 bases: TGTGCCAGCAGTAACCAGGTCTACGAGCAGTACTTC. V gene TRBV6-5 combines with J gene TRBJ2-7; D gene unclear. This CDR3 spans 12 amino acids. The V end lost 5 bases, the J end lost 3 bases, and 8 bases lay between the germline ends. The germline gives CDR1 MNHEY, CDR2 SVGAGI.